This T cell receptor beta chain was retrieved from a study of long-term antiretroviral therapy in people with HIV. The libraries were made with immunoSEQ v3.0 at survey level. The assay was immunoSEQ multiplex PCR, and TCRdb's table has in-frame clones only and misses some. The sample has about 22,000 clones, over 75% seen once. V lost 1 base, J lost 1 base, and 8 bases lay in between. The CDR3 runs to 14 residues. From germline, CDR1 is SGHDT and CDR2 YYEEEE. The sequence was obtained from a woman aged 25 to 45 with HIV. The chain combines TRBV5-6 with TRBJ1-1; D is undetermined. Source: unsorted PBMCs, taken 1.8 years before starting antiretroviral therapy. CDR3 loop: CASSLWTGNTEAFF. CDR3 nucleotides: TGTGCCAGCAGCTTGTGGACGGGGAACACTGAAGCTTTCTTT.